The rows below give T cell receptor beta chains drawn from one sample of a study of cytomegalovirus exposure and HLA in healthy donors. The table came from immunoSEQ multiplex PCR; TCRdb's copy has only in-frame clones and leaves some out. The sample contains about 97,000 clones, approximately 85% of which appear only once. The sequenced sample was PBMCs. Every receptor here comes from a man younger than 40 in good health and CMV-seronegative. Each CDR3 is given with its conserved first and last residue. The D gene is left open where the match is weak. A row's size may be missing; if present it is once, few, many or a size class.

>-|-|TRBJ2-5|TRBV5-4
CASSLETGQETQYF
TGTGCCAGCAGCTTGGAAACAGGCCAAGAGACCCAGTACTTC
>-|-|TRBJ1-2|TRBV28
CASSLRGYTF
TGTGCCAGCAGTTTACGTGGCTACACCTTC
>TRBD2|-|TRBJ2-1|TRBV7-3
CASSRLAGGWDEQFF
TGTGCCAGCAGCCGACTAGCGGGGGGGTGGGATGAGCAGTTCTTC
>-|-|TRBJ2-7|TRBV7-9
CASSLSGWGASEQYF
TGTGCCAGCAGCTTATCTGGGTGGGGCGCGTCCGAGCAGTACTTC
>-|-|TRBJ2-3|TRBV13
CASSLRLAGTTDTQYF
TGTGCCAGCAGCTTACGTCTGGCAGGAACCACAGATACGCAGTATTTT
>-|-|TRBJ1-1|TRBV18
CASSPPSVNTEAFF
TGTGCCAGCTCACCACCGTCGGTGAACACTGAAGCTTTCTTT
>-|-|TRBJ1-1|TRBV5-5
CASSHRPQNTEAFF
TGTGCCAGCAGTCACAGACCGCAGAACACTGAAGCTTTCTTT
>TRBD2|once|TRBJ2-4|TRBV27
CASSPRAGVAKNIQYF
TGTGCCAGCAGCCCCCGAGCGGGGGTAGCCAAAAACATTCAGTACTTC
>TRBD1|-|TRBJ1-2|TRBV7-7
CASSLGTGGYGYTF
TGTGCCAGCAGCTTAGGGACAGGCGGCTATGGCTACACCTTC
>TRBD1|-|TRBJ1-3|TRBV4-3
CASSQDRGSGNTIYF
TGCGCCAGCAGCCAGGACAGGGGTTCAGGAAACACCATATATTTT
>-|-|TRBJ2-3|TRBV5-4
CASSGRESNLDTQYF
TGTGCCAGCAGCGGACGGGAGAGTAATCTAGATACGCAGTATTTT
>TRBD1|-|TRBJ2-5|TRBV19
CASSKVTGGQETQYF
TGTGCCAGTAGTAAAGTAACAGGGGGACAAGAGACCCAGTACTTC
>-|-|TRBJ2-7|TRBV29-1
CSVLEGEAYEQYF
TGCAGCGTTCTGGAGGGAGAGGCCTACGAGCAGTACTTC
>-|-|TRBJ1-5|TRBV5-1
CASSLGQFNQPQHF
TGCGCCAGCAGCTTGGGGCAGTTCAATCAGCCCCAGCATTTT
>-|-|TRBJ1-2|TRBV28
CASSLTGHNYGYTF
TGTGCCAGCAGTCTGACAGGTCATAACTATGGCTACACCTTC
>-|-|TRBJ2-3|TRBV13
CASSLRGGKHTQYF
TGTGCCAGCAGCTTAAGGGGGGGGAAGCATACGCAGTATTTT
>TRBD1|-|TRBJ1-1|TRBV5-1
CASSSLPGQREEAFF
TGCGCCAGCAGCTCGTTACCGGGACAGCGAGAGGAAGCTTTCTTT
>TRBD1|-|TRBJ1-6|TRBV27
CASSFRQGFSPLHF
TGTGCCAGCAGTTTCCGACAGGGATTCTCACCCCTCCACTTT
>-|-|TRBJ1-2|TRBV5-6
CASSLKGRQNYTF
TGTGCCAGCAGCTTGAAGGGGCGGCAGAATTACACCTTC
>-|-|TRBJ2-7|TRBV5-6
CASSLIWGQSYEQYF
TGTGCCAGCAGCTTGATCTGGGGACAATCCTACGAGCAGTACTTC
>-|-|TRBJ2-7|TRBV30
CARSAGSGCEQYF
TGTGCCCGGAGCGCCGGGAGTGGTTGCGAGCAGTACTTC
>-|-|TRBJ2-1|TRBV2
CASSVRAESSYNEQFF
TGTGCCAGCAGTGTTCGAGCGGAAAGCTCCTACAATGAGCAGTTCTTC
>TRBD1|once|TRBJ2-7|TRBV15
CATSRGTGDYEQYF
TGTGCCACCAGCAGAGGGACAGGGGACTACGAGCAGTACTTC
>TRBD1|few|TRBJ2-1|TRBV4-1
CASSLVDRGRNEQFF
TGCGCCAGCAGCCTAGTGGACAGGGGGAGGAATGAGCAGTTCTTC
>TRBD1|-|TRBJ2-7|TRBV15
CATSRDKAGGGYEQYF
TGTGCCACCAGCAGAGATAAGGCAGGGGGTGGGTACGAGCAGTACTTC
>-|-|TRBJ2-7|TRBV5-1
CASSTGLEVYEQYF
TGCGCCAGCAGCACAGGGTTGGAGGTCTACGAGCAGTACTTC
>TRBD1|-|TRBJ1-6|TRBV7-9
CASSIGQGSSPLHF
TGTGCCAGCAGCATCGGACAGGGGAGTTCACCCCTCCACTTT